Reported below is one T cell receptor beta chain. Its antigen is still unknown. The sample originates from a study of identifying expanded T cells in peripheral blood. Study-level results: Differentially abundant clones: around 1.2 between replicates, approximately 16 at around 15 days, 19 at four. Across healthy donors, higher total template counts meant significantly greater approximately two-week count variance.

This CDR3 has 13 residues. The germline V gene encodes CDR1 LNHDA and CDR2 SQIVND (reference sequence). V shed 1 base and J shed 5 bases, with 7 bases lying between them. Clones were read by immunoSEQ multiplex PCR, and TCRdb kept only the in-frame ones, dropping some. The sample holds under 85,000 clones, about four fifths seen once. Healthy donors had no documented immune events, such as infections, while sampled. Sequencing input: blood. This clonotype originated in a person between 18 and 75 years old in good health. The chain recombines TRBV19 with TRBJ2-3, with no clear D. The CDR3 protein is CASSIGRQDTQYF. The CDR3 DNA is TGTGCCAGTAGTATAGGAAGGCAAGATACGCAGTATTTT.